A selection of T cell receptor beta chains follows, all from one sample in a study of cytomegalovirus exposure and HLA in healthy donors. Sequencing was performed with immunoSEQ multiplex PCR; in TCRdb, only in-frame clones are kept and a portion is missing. The sample comprises tens of thousands of clones, roughly 94% of which are singletons, and approximately 6% rests with the top ten. Sequences were obtained from PBMCs. The receptors originated from a woman between 18 and 29 years old in good health and CMV-seropositive. Both conserved end residues are part of each CDR3. D genes are given only for firm matches. Expanded clones are given a class, and other clones once, few, many or no size at all.

J	size	V	D	DNA	CDR3
TRBJ1-2	once	TRBV28	TRBD1	TGTGCCAGCAGTCCACCGACAGGGGGCGGCGGCTACACCTTC	CASSPPTGGGGYTF
TRBJ2-2	.	TRBV10-3	TRBD1	TGTGCCATCAGTGACCTGACAGGGGGCGCGAACACCGGGGAGCTGTTTTTT	CAISDLTGGANTGELFF
TRBJ2-1	.	TRBV27	TRBD2	TGTGCCAGCAGTTTTACGCGTCTAGCGGCCCATAAGCAGTTCTTC	CASSFTRLAAHKQFF
TRBJ2-1	.	TRBV5-4	TRBD2	TGTGCCAGCAGCTTGCCGCCTCCACTAGCGGGAGGAAATGAGCAGTTCTTC	CASSLPPPLAGGNEQFF
TRBJ2-7	.	TRBV7-2	.	TGTGCCAGCAGCATCCACCGGGACTCCACGGCCGAGCAGTACTTC	CASSIHRDSTAEQYF
TRBJ2-2	.	TRBV4-1	.	TGCGCCAGCAGCCAAGGGTATGCGGTTCTGGGGGGAACCGGGGAGCTGTTTTTT	CASSQGYAVLGGTGELFF
TRBJ2-3	.	TRBV29-1	.	TGCAGCGTTGAGGGGCAAGGGGGCACAGATACGCAGTATTTT	CSVEGQGGTDTQYF
TRBJ2-5	.	TRBV7-7	TRBD2	TGTGCTAGCAGCCCATCGGGGGGCCAAGAGACCCAGTACTTC	CASSPSGGQETQYF
TRBJ1-1	.	TRBV7-9	.	TGTGCCAGCACTATGAGTTATCACCCTGAAGCTTTCTTT	CASTMSYHPEAFF
TRBJ1-4	.	TRBV7-9	TRBD1	TGTGCCAGCAACCAGGACAGGGTTGGCGAAAAACTGTTTTTT	CASNQDRVGEKLFF
TRBJ1-3	.	TRBV28	TRBD1	TGTGCCAGCAGTTCCCCGACAGGGGTCGGAAACACCATATATTTT	CASSSPTGVGNTIYF
TRBJ2-5	.	TRBV27	TRBD2	TGTGCCAGCAGTTTTTTATCTAGCGGGGGGTCAGAGACCCAGTACTTC	CASSFLSSGGSETQYF
TRBJ2-3	.	TRBV19	.	TGTGCCACTCGCCGGGTCGGTGGCACAGATACGCAGTATTTT	CATRRVGGTDTQYF
TRBJ1-3	.	TRBV30	TRBD1	TGTGCCTGGAGTGAGACAGGGGTTGGAAACACCATATATTTT	CAWSETGVGNTIYF
TRBJ2-7	.	TRBV25-1	.	TGTGCCACCACCCGGAGGGAGCAGTACTTC	CATTRREQYF
TRBJ2-1	.	TRBV6-5	TRBD2	TGTGCCAGCAGTTACCCGGGACTAGCGGGGCGGGATGAGCAGTTCTTC	CASSYPGLAGRDEQFF
TRBJ2-7	once	TRBV20-1	TRBD1	TGCAGTGCGGGACAGGGTTACGAGCAGTACTTC	CSAGQGYEQYF
TRBJ2-5	.	TRBV5-1	.	TGCGCCAGCAGCTTGGGGACAGGCGGGGTTGAGGAGACCCAGTACTTC	CASSLGTGGVEETQYF
TRBJ2-5	once	TRBV29-1	TRBD2	TGCAGCGTTGAATACACCGGGCTAGCGGGAGGAGAGACCCAGTACTTC	CSVEYTGLAGGETQYF
TRBJ2-3	.	TRBV4-2	.	TGTGCCAGCAGCCCAGGGAGGGGGGCCGGGCTAGATACGCAGTATTTT	CASSPGRGAGLDTQYF
TRBJ2-5	.	TRBV9	.	TGTGCCAGCAGCCTTCAGGGAGGAAAAGACACCCAGTACTTC	CASSLQGGKDTQYF
TRBJ2-3	.	TRBV5-4	TRBD2	TGTGCCAGCAGCCCTAGCGGGAGGGCCCTAAACACAGATACGCAGTATTTT	CASSPSGRALNTDTQYF
TRBJ1-4	.	TRBV7-9	.	TGTGCCAGCAGCCCCCGCTACCGCAGGGAAAAACTGTTTTTT	CASSPRYRREKLFF
TRBJ2-3	.	TRBV6-5	TRBD2	TGTGCCAGTAGAGCGGGAGCCACAGATACGCAGTATTTT	CASRAGATDTQYF
TRBJ1-3	.	TRBV5-6	TRBD1	TGTGCCAGCAGCTTGGTGGCAGGGGGCTTCGCTGGAAACACCATATATTTT	CASSLVAGGFAGNTIYF
TRBJ1-5	few	TRBV6-1	.	TGTGCCAGCAGTGACCGAAGTCGGGGGACCCTCTCGTATAGCAATCAGCCCCAGCATTTT	CASSDRSRGTLSYSNQPQHF
TRBJ1-5	.	TRBV7-2	TRBD1	TGTGCCAGCAGCTTAAGGGCTGGGACAGGGGATCAGCCCCAGCATTTT	CASSLRAGTGDQPQHF
TRBJ1-6	.	TRBV21-1	.	TGTGCCAGCAGCAAAGGGCGCCGGACAGGGGAGTTATCCTATAATTCACCCCTCCACTTT	CASSKGRRTGELSYNSPLHF
TRBJ2-1	few	TRBV4-2	.	TGTGCCAGCAGCCAAGATTTCCAGGAAACCTACAATGAGCAGTTCTTC	CASSQDFQETYNEQFF
TRBJ2-1	.	TRBV29-1	TRBD2	TGCAGCGGGGGACTAGCGGGGTCCAGGGAGCAGTTCTTC	CSGGLAGSREQFF
TRBJ2-7	.	TRBV7-8	TRBD1	TGTGCCAGCAGCTTAGGTCCAGGGGGTGGCGAGCAGTACTTC	CASSLGPGGGEQYF
TRBJ1-1	.	TRBV7-3	TRBD1	TGTGCCAGCAGCTTAAACACAGGGGATACTGAAGCTTTCTTT	CASSLNTGDTEAFF
TRBJ2-7	.	TRBV9	.	TGTGCCAGCAGCGTATCACAGAACCCCTACGAGCAGTACTTC	CASSVSQNPYEQYF
TRBJ2-7	.	TRBV27	TRBD2	TGTGCCAGCAGTTTATCGCCACCTAGCGGCTCCTACGAGCAGTACTTC	CASSLSPPSGSYEQYF
TRBJ1-1	.	TRBV6-1	.	TGTGCCAGCAATACGGTGAACACTGAAGCTTTCTTT	CASNTVNTEAFF
TRBJ2-3	.	TRBV4-3	.	TGCGCCAGCAGCCAAGAAGGACAGCCTAGCACAGATACGCAGTATTTT	CASSQEGQPSTDTQYF
TRBJ1-1	.	TRBV11-2	.	TGTGCCAGCAGCTTTCAGGGGAACACTGAAGCTTTCTTT	CASSFQGNTEAFF
TRBJ1-5	.	TRBV4-1	.	TGCGCCAGCAGCCAGGTACAGGTTGGGCAGCCCCAGCATTTT	CASSQVQVGQPQHF
TRBJ2-7	.	TRBV6-5	TRBD1	TGTGCCAGCAGTTACCGGGACAGCTCCTACGAGCAGTACTTC	CASSYRDSSYEQYF
TRBJ2-7	once	TRBV9	.	TGTGCCAGCAGCGTAGTCGGGAGAGGAAGCTACGAGCAGTACTTC	CASSVVGRGSYEQYF
TRBJ2-6	.	TRBV21-1	.	TGTGCCAGAGGGACTAGCCCTGGGGCCAACGTCCTGACTTTC	CARGTSPGANVLTF
TRBJ2-7	.	TRBV5-1	.	TGCGCCAGCAGCTTGTTTGGTGGCAGAGACTTAGAGCAGTACTTC	CASSLFGGRDLEQYF
TRBJ2-7	.	TRBV7-8	.	TGTGCCAGCAGCTTAGGTCCGGCAGGGTTCTACGAGCAGTACTTC	CASSLGPAGFYEQYF
TRBJ1-1	.	TRBV7-3	.	TGTGCCAGCAGCTTATTCTCGGGGACTGAAGCTTTCTTT	CASSLFSGTEAFF
TRBJ2-3	.	TRBV5-1	.	TGCGCCAGCAGCTTGGGCGGCACTAGCACAGATACGCAGTATTTT	CASSLGGTSTDTQYF
TRBJ1-5	.	TRBV6-1	TRBD1	TGTGCCAGCAGTAGGGACAGGGGAAGCAATCAGCCCCAGCATTTT	CASSRDRGSNQPQHF
TRBJ2-7	.	TRBV28	TRBD2	TGTGCCAGCAGTTCCCCTGGACTAGCTCACTACGAGCAGTACTTC	CASSSPGLAHYEQYF
TRBJ2-4	.	TRBV27	.	TGTGCCAGCGCGGAAGGGAGCCTCTTAGCCAAAAACATTCAGTACTTC	CASAEGSLLAKNIQYF
TRBJ2-7	.	TRBV7-9	TRBD1	TGTGCCAGCAGCTTCGGGGACAGGGCGTACGAGCAGTACTTC	CASSFGDRAYEQYF
TRBJ1-2	.	TRBV28	.	TGTGCCAGCAGTTTCCAGGGACTGAGTTATGGCTACACCTTC	CASSFQGLSYGYTF
TRBJ2-3	.	TRBV10-3	TRBD1	TGTGCCATCAGTGTGGACAGGTCGGCCAGCACAGATACGCAGTATTTT	CAISVDRSASTDTQYF
TRBJ1-2	.	TRBV30	.	TGTGCCTGGAGTGTTTTATATGGCTACACCTTC	CAWSVLYGYTF